The 12 T cell receptor beta chains below come from one sample, sequenced in a study of regulatory T cells in long-lasting Graves disease. HTBI primers from iRepertoire and Arm-PCR of CDR3 regions yielded the TCR beta libraries. A single record per CDR3 protein comes from TCRdb applying MiXCR to the multiplex PCR reads. The sample has 450,000 to 600,000 distinct CDR3 sequences, around 15% seen once. Time point defined: newly diagnosed GD, antithyroid drugs for less than 3 months. The authors made the TCR library using RNA they extracted from PBMCs. The same specimen was also included in a second study, on T cells in Graves' hyperthyroidism and ophthalmopathy.

The specimen was peripheral blood mononuclear cells (PBMCs), collected at new diagnosis, from a patient treated with antithyroid drugs. The receptors were gathered from a man aged 35-49 years with Graves disease.

This clonotype has a count of ten or more. V gene TRBV28 combines with J gene TRBJ2-7, with TRBD1 as a possible D gene (9 bases). V lost 5 bases to trimming and J lost 1 base, with 21 bases between them. The CDR3 consists of 17 residues. In germline, CDR1 is MDHEN, CDR2 SYDVKM. The CDR3 loop is CASSKDRGSGRSYEQYF. DNA of the CDR3: TGTGCCAGCAGTAAGGACAGGGGAAGCGGGAGATCCTACGAGCAGTACTTC.

The V gene is TRBV12-3 or TRBV12-4, the J gene TRBJ2-1; 10 bases map to TRBD2. This CDR3 is 15 amino acids long. V lost 6 bases, J lost 9 bases, and 11 bases stayed unmatched. This CDR3 reads CASSKREGHLGEQFF. The CDR3 DNA follows: TGTGCCAGCAGCAAGCGGGAGGGCCACCTCGGTGAGCAGTTCTTC.

As for this clonotype: One end of the junction fails to match germline, which may point to a read error. J is TRBJ2-5 and V is TRBV20-1; 7 positions match TRBD2. CDR3 length: 14 residues. Germline V gene sequence: CDR1 DFQATT, CDR2 SNEGSKA (reference sequence). CDR3 residues: CSASTGTTQETQCF. CDR3 DNA sequence: TGCAGTGCTTCCACCGGGACTACTCAAGAGACCCAGTGCTTC.

This clonotype was recorded many times. The chain couples TRBV28 to TRBJ1-2; the match to TRBD1 covers 7 bases. CDR1 MDHEN and CDR2 SYDVKM come from the germline V gene. This CDR3 has 13 amino acids. With V trimmed by 5 bases and J by 5 bases, 5 bases remained unmatched. The CDR3 protein is CASSRDRKYGYTF. CDR3 bases: TGTGCCAGCAGTAGGGACAGAAAATATGGCTACACCTTC.

Ten or more counts support this clonotype. The genes are TRBV28 and TRBJ1-5, with 7 nucleotides matching TRBD1. V dropped 5 bases and J dropped 1; count of bases not matched to a gene: 5. Germline values: CDR1 MDHEN, CDR2 SYDVKM. CDR3 length: 15 amino acids. The CDR3 coding sequence is TGTGCCAGCAGTGGACAGGCTGAGAGCAATCAGCCCCAGCATTTT. Its translation is CASSGQAESNQPQHF.

This clonotype has at least ten counts. The rearrangement links TRBV3-1 to TRBJ2-7; TRBD1 aligns across 8 bases. CDR1 and CDR2 (germline): LGHDT, YNNKEL (reference sequence). CDR3 length: 13 residues. The V and J ends lost 3 bases and 6 bases, in that order; junction bases with no gene match: 4. CDR3 sequence: CASSQKQGGEQYF. In DNA form, the CDR3 reads TGTGCCAGCAGCCAGAAACAGGGGGGCGAGCAGTACTTC.

This clonotype was observed a handful of times. This chain uses TRBV20-1 with TRBJ2-7; D possibly corresponds to TRBD1 (6 bases). Between the trimmed V and J ends, which lost 6 bases and 3 bases, there was a span of 18 bases. CDR1 and CDR2 from the germline V gene are DFQATT and SNEGSKA (reference sequence). The CDR3 length is 14 residues. CDR3 in amino acids: CSANNWDTRYEQYF. CDR3 nucleotide sequence: TGCAGTGCAAATAACTGGGACACTCGCTACGAGCAGTACTTC.

The rearrangement joins TRBV6-1 to TRBJ2-1; tentatively, D is TRBD2 (5 bases). Germline V gene data show CDR1 as MNHNS and CDR2 as SASEGT. Trimming pared 6 bases from V and 2 bases from J, leaving 14 bases between. This CDR3 comprises 15 residues. In nucleotides, the CDR3 is TGTGCCAGCAGCTTCGATGGGAGAACCTACAATGAGCAGTTCTTC. Its protein is CASSFDGRTYNEQFF.

This clonotype was counted many times. J is TRBJ1-2 and V is TRBV20-1; D unresolved. Per germline, CDR1 DFQATT and CDR2 SNEGSKA (reference sequence). V lost 0 bases to trimming and J lost 13 bases, with 6 bases between them. The CDR3 runs 9 residues. CDR3 sequence reads: CSARDWATF. The CDR3 DNA follows: TGCAGTGCTAGAGATTGGGCCACCTTC.

There are many counts of this clonotype. The chain links TRBV7-2 to TRBJ2-1, with D unclear. With 1 base removed from V and 7 bases from J, the gap between germline ends came to 17 bases. Germline V gene sequence: CDR1 SGHTA, CDR2 FQGNSA. The CDR3 consists of 16 residues. This chain's CDR3 is CASSLGTVWGSNEQFF. CDR3 in DNA: TGTGCCAGCAGCTTAGGGACGGTGTGGGGATCGAATGAGCAGTTCTTC.

This clonotype was counted ten times or more. The genes are TRBV28 and TRBJ2-1; D may be TRBD1 or TRBD2 (5 bases each). This CDR3 is 18 amino acids long. Between the trimmed V and J ends, which lost 4 bases and 1 base, there was a span of 20 bases. Germline CDR1 and CDR2: MDHEN and SYDVKM. The CDR3 spells CASSSLSRGRRSYNEQFF. CDR3 DNA sequence: TGTGCCAGCAGTTCCCTTTCGAGGGGACGGAGGTCCTACAATGAGCAGTTCTTC.

V is TRBV5-1 and J is TRBJ1-1; 10 nucleotides match TRBD1. The V gene end was trimmed by 4 bases and the J gene end by 0 bases; junction bases not matched to a gene: 3. The CDR3 is 15 residues long. Germline lookup yields CDR1 SGHRS and CDR2 YFSETQ. CDR3 sequence (DNA): TGCGCCAGCAGCGGGGACAGGGGTATGAACACTGAAGCTTTCTTT. It is translated as CASSGDRGMNTEAFF.